This TCR beta chain was found in a study of T cells after posttransplantation cyclophosphamide. V was pared by 0 bases and J by 4 bases, with 4 bases of the junction left unmatched. CDR1 and CDR2 (germline): KGHSH, LQKENI. The CDR3 runs 16 residues. This clone was found many times. Its antigen is not known. Study conclusions and caveats: Skin or GI-infiltrating T cells shared few TRB sequences with blood.

Sequencing used immunoSEQ multiplex PCR; TCRdb keeps in-frame clones, though not all of them. Recorded here are 25,000 to 30,000 clones, none singletons. The genes are TRBV18 and TRBJ2-1, with 9 bases that match TRBD2. The material sequenced was PBMCs. This receptor was identified in a woman aged 55-69 years in good health, CMV-negative, and a related stem cell transplant donor. CDR3 bases: TGTGCCAGCTCACCACCGCGGGGGGGAATATACAATGAGCAGTTCTTC. It codes for CASSPPRGGIYNEQFF. Complete variable domain (other parts from reference TRBV18 and TRBJ2-1): NAGVMQNPRHLVRRRGQEARLRCSPMKGHSHVYWYRQLPEEGLKFMVYLQKENIIDESGMPKERFSAEFPKEGPSILRIQQVVRGDSAAYFCASSPPRGGIYNEQFFGPGTRLTVL.